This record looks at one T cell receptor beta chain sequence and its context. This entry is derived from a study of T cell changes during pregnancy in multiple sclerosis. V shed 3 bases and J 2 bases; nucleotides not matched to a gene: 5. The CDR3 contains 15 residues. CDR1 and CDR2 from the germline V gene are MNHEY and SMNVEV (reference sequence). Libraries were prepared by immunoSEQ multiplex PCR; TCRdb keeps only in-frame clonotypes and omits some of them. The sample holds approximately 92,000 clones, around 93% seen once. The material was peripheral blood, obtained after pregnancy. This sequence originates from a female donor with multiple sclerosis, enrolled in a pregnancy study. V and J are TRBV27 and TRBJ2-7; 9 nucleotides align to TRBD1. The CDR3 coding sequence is TGTGCCAGCAGTTTGGCCGGGACAGGGACCTACGAGCAGTACTTC. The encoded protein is CASSLAGTGTYEQYF.